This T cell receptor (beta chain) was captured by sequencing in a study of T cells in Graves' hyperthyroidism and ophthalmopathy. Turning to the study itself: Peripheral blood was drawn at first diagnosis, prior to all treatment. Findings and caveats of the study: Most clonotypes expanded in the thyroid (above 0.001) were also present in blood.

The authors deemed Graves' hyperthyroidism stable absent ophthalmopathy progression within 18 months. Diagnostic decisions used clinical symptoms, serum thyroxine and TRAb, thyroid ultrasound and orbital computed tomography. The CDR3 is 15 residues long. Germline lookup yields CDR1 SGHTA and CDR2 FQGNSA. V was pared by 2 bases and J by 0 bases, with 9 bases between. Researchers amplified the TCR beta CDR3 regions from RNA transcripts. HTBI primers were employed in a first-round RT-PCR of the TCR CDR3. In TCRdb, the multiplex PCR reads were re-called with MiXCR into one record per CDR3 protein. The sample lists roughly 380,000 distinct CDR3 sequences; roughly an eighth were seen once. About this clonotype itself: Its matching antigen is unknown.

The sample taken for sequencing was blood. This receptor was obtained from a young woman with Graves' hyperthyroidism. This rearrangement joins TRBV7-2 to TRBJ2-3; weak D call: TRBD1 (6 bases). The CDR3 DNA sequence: TGTGCCAGCAGCTTAAGACAGGCGAGCACAGATACGCAGTATTTT. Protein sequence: CASSLRQASTDTQYF.